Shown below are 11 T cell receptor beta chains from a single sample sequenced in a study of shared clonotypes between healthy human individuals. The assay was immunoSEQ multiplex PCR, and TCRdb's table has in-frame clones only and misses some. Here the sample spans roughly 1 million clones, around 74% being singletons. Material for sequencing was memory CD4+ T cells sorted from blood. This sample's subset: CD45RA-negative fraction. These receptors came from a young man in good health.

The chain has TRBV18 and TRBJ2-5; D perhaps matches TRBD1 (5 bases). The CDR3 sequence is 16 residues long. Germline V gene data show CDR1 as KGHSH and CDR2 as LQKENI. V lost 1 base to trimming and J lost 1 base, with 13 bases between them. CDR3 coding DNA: TGTGCCAGCTCACCACGGAGTCGACAGTCCCAAGAGACCCAGTACTTC. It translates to CASSPRSRQSQETQYF.

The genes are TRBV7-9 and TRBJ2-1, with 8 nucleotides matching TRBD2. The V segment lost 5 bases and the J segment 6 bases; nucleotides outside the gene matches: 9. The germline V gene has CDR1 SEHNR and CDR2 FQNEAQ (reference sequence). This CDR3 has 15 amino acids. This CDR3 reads CASSAGAGVRNEQFF. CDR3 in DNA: TGTGCCAGCAGCGCAGGAGCGGGAGTTCGCAATGAGCAGTTCTTC.

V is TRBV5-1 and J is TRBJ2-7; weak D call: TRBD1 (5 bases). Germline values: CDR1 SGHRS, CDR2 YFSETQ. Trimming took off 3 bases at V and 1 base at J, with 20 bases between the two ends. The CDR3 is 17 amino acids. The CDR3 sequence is CASSSRITGSQSYEQYF. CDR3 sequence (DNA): TGCGCCAGCAGCTCCCGGATAACAGGTTCGCAGTCCTACGAGCAGTACTTC.

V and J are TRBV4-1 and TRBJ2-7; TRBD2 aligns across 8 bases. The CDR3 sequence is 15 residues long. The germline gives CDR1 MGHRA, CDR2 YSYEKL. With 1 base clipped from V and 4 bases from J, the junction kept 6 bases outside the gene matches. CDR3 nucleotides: TGCGCCAGCAGCCAAGCAGGTAGCGGGGAGTACGAGCAGTACTTC. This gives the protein CASSQAGSGEYEQYF.

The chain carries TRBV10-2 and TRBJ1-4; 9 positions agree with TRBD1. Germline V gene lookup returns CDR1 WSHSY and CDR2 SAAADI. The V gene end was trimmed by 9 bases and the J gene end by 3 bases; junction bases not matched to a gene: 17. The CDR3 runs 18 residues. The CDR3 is CARADRGYERSANEKLFF. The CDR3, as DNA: TGCGCCAGAGCGGACAGGGGTTACGAGAGGTCGGCTAATGAAAAACTGTTTTTT.

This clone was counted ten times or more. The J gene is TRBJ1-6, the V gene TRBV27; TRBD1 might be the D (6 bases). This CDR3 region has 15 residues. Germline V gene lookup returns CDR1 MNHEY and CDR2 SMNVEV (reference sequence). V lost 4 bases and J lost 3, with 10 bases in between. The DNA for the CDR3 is TGTGCCAGCAGTTCCAGGGGCTACTATAATTCACCCCTCCACTTT. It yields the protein CASSSRGYYNSPLHF.

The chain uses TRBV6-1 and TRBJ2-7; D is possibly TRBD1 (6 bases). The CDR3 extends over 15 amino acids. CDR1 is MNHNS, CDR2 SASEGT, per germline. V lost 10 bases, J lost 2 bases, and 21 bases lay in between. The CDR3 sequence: CATATGTLGAYEQYF. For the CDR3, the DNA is TGTGCCACCGCTACCGGGACACTGGGGGCCTACGAGCAGTACTTC.

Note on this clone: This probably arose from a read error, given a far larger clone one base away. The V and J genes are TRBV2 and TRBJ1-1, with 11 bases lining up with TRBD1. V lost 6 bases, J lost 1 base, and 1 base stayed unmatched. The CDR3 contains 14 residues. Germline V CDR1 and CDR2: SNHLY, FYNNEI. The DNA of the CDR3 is TGTGCCAGCAGCGGACAGGGGGCGAACACTGAAGCTTTCTTT. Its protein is CASSGQGANTEAFF.

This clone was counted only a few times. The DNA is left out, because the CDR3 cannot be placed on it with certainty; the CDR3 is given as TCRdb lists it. CDR3 residues: CASSILEEGTEAFF. This sequence joins TRBV6-6 and TRBJ1-1. The CDR3 is 14 residues long, ends included. Germline-derived CDR1 and CDR2 are MNHNY and SVGAGI (reference sequence).

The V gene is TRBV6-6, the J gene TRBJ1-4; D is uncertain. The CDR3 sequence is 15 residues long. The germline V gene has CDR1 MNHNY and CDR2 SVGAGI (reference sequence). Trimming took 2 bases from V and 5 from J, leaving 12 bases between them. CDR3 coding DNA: TGTGCCAGCAGTTACCTTGGATTGGGGAATGAAAAACTGTTTTTT. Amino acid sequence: CASSYLGLGNEKLFF.

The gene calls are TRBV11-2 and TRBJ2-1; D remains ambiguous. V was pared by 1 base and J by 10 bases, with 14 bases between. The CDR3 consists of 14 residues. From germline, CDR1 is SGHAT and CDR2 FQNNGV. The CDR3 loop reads CASSLVTTSREQFF. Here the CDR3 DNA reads TGTGCCAGCAGCTTAGTAACCACATCGAGGGAGCAGTTCTTC.